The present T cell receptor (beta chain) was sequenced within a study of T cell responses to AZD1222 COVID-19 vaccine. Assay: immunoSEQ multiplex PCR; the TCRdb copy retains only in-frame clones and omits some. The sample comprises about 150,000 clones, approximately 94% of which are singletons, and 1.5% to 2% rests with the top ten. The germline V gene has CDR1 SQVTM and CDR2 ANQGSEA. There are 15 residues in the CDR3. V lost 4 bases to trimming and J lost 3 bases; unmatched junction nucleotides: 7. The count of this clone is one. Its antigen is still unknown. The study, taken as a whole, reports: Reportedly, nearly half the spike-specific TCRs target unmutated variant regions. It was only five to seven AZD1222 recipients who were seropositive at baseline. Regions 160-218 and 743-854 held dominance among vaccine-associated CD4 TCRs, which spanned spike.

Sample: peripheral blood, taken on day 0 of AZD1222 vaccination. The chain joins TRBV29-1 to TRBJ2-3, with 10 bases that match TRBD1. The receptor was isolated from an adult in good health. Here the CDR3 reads CSVGGDRGLTDTQYF. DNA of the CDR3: TGCAGCGTTGGAGGGGACAGGGGCTTGACAGATACGCAGTATTTT.